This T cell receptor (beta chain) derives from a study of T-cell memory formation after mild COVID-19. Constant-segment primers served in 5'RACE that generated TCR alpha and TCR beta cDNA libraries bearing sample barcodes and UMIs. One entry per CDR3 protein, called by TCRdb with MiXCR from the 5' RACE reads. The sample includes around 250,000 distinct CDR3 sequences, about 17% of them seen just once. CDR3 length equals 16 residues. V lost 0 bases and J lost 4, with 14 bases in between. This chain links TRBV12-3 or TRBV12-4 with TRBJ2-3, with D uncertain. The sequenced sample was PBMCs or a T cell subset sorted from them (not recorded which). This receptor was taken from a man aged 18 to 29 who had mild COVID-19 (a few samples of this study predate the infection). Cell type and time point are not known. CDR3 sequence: CASSLAARWIADTQYF. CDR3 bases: TGTGCCAGCAGTTTAGCTGCCAGGTGGATCGCAGATACGCAGTATTTT.